The clone carrying this T cell receptor (beta chain) was seen a handful of times. From germline, CDR1 is SGHNT and CDR2 YENEEA. V lost 1 base and J lost 5, with 14 bases in between. The CDR3 spans 15 residues. Original processing methods: Scientists estimated how many nucleated cells there were by amplifying reference gene primers. Sequencing was performed with immunoSEQ multiplex PCR; in TCRdb, only in-frame clones are kept and a portion is missing. The DNA was the basis for D and trimming; V, J and clone size are from that table. The sample comprises some 57,000 clones, roughly 83% of which are singletons, and around 25% rests with the top ten. The record originates from a study of blood T cell repertoires in COVID-19. As for the study in general: Spain, Italy and the United States supplied samples that represented acute and convalescent COVID-19.

The TCR originated in a woman older than 75 with acute or convalescent COVID-19. Sequencing was performed on peripheral blood. The chain has TRBV11-3 and TRBJ1-1; the D gene is possibly TRBD1 (5 bases). The CDR3 here is CASSLGPTRGTEAFF. DNA of the CDR3: TGTGCCAGCAGCTTAGGTCCCACAAGGGGAACTGAAGCTTTCTTT.